The 17 T cell receptor beta chains below come from one sample, sequenced in a study of naive and memory T cell subsets. An equimolar mix of two oligonucleotides served as the beta constant-region primer for TRBC1 and TRBC2. Nested alpha and beta constant-region primers with the SP2 primer drove four PCR rounds on ligated cDNA. TCRdb used MiXCR to reprocess the UMI-ligation and nested PCR reads, holding one entry per CDR3 protein. Among more than 120,000 distinct CDR3 sequences listed, approximately 21% were seen once. Study-level results: A few larger clonotypes appeared in naive repertoires, especially CD8, possibly memory cells re-expressing CD45RA.

No antigen has been assigned to these receptors. The material sequenced was naive CD8+ T cells from blood. Receptors originate from a human donor in good health.

This clonotype was found a few times. This rearrangement joins TRBV6-2 or TRBV6-3 to TRBJ2-3; D is unresolved. The germline gives CDR1 MNHEY, CDR2 SVGEGT. The CDR3 is 11 residues long. V was cut by 6 bases and J by 6 bases, with 7 bases left in between. CDR3 in DNA: TGTGCCAGCAGCCAGAGGGATACGCAGTATTTT. This translates into CASSQRDTQYF.

This clonotype was detected only a few times. The V and J genes are TRBV12-3 or TRBV12-4 and TRBJ2-4; possibly TRBD2 for D (6 bases). With 6 bases removed from V and 0 bases from J, the gap between germline ends came to 12 bases. The CDR3 has 15 residues. In nucleotides, the CDR3 is TGTGCCAGCAGCACGATGGGACTAGCCAAAAACATTCAGTACTTC. This translates into CASSTMGLAKNIQYF.

This clonotype was picked up a small number of times. This sequence joins TRBV4-1 and TRBJ2-1; 14 nucleotides agree with TRBD2. Looked up from germline, CDR1 is MGHRA and CDR2 is YSYEKL. The J segment lost 4 bases and the V segment lost 4 bases, leaving 3 bases of the junction unmatched. The CDR3 loop spans 16 amino acids. CDR3 DNA sequence: TGCGCCAGCAGCCCCAGACTAGCGGGAGGGTACAATGAGCAGTTCTTC. Its translation: CASSPRLAGGYNEQFF.

Ten or more counts support this clonotype. The chain recombines TRBV20-1 with TRBJ1-5, with D perhaps matching TRBD1 (6 bases). The CDR3 is 16 amino acids. The V gene lost 0 bases and the J gene lost 9 bases, with 21 bases spanning the gap. CDR1 and CDR2 from the germline V gene are DFQATT and SNEGSKA (reference sequence). The CDR3 loop reads CSARDERDTQVGPQHF. In DNA, the CDR3 is TGCAGTGCTAGAGATGAGCGGGACACCCAAGTCGGGCCCCAGCATTTT.

The rearrangement joins TRBV29-1 to TRBJ2-3, with D maybe TRBD2 (6 bases). V lost 6 bases to trimming and J lost 2 bases, with 18 bases between them. The CDR3 runs 15 residues. In germline, CDR1 is SQVTM, CDR2 ANQGSEA. The CDR3: CSVTSDTGDTDTQYF. The CDR3 DNA sequence: TGCAGCGTGACCTCGGACACGGGAGACACAGATACGCAGTATTTT.

In this sample, this clonotype turned up a few times. The gene calls are TRBV20-1 and TRBJ2-7; TRBD1 agrees at 8 bases. Germline V CDR1 and CDR2: DFQATT, SNEGSKA (reference sequence). The J segment lost 2 bases and the V segment lost 7 bases, leaving 10 bases of the junction unmatched. The CDR3 totals 14 residues. This CDR3 reads CSVPRRDRPYEQYF. The CDR3 DNA is TGCAGTGTCCCCCGCCGGGACAGGCCCTACGAGCAGTACTTC.

There are many counts of this clonotype. The chain links TRBV28 to TRBJ2-6; 9 bases line up with TRBD1. J lost 2 bases, V lost 5 bases, and 10 bases had no gene match. There are 18 residues in the CDR3. Germline CDR1 and CDR2: MDHEN and SYDVKM. The CDR3 region has the DNA TGTGCCAGCAGTCCCCCCGGGACAGGGCTTGCTGGGGCCAACGTCCTGACTTTC. Its protein is CASSPPGTGLAGANVLTF.

The chain joins TRBV24-1 to TRBJ2-2; no definite D call. V lost 7 bases to trimming and J lost 1 base, with 6 bases between them. CDR1 and CDR2 from the germline V gene are KGHDR and SFDVKD. The CDR3 has 13 residues. The CDR3 DNA is TGTGCCACCAGAAACTTGAACACCGGGGAGCTGTTTTTT. Translating gives CATRNLNTGELFF.

The chain employs TRBV28 and TRBJ2-7; 7 bases are a match to TRBD1. The CDR3 sequence is 13 residues long. Unmatched junction bases numbered 5, after V lost 5 bases and J lost 4 bases. Germline V gives CDR1 MDHEN, CDR2 SYDVKM. CDR3 loop: CASSRTGGYEQYF. The DNA of the CDR3 is TGTGCCAGCAGTCGGACAGGAGGATACGAGCAGTACTTC.

The chain links TRBV9 to TRBJ2-7; tentatively, D is TRBD2 (6 bases). Trimming shortened V by 2 bases and J by 2 bases, and 14 bases separated the two germline ends. The CDR3 contains 15 residues. The germline gives CDR1 SGDLS, CDR2 YYNGEE. The CDR3 here is CASSVGVADTYEQYF. The CDR3 DNA sequence: TGTGCCAGCAGCGTCGGGGTAGCGGATACCTACGAGCAGTACTTC.

In its sample, this clonotype was seen a few times. This chain joins TRBV4-2 and TRBJ2-7; maybe TRBD2 (5 bases). The ends were cut back, 0 bases at V and 5 bases at J, with 14 bases in the middle. The length of the CDR3 is 15 residues. Germline V gene sequence: CDR1 LGHNA, CDR2 YNFKEQ. The CDR3 sequence: CASSQDLGSLDEQYF. The DNA of the CDR3 is TGTGCCAGCAGCCAAGACCTTGGGAGCCTCGACGAGCAGTACTTC.

This clonotype was observed many times. This chain joins TRBV29-1 and TRBJ1-4; tentatively, D is TRBD1 (5 bases). Trimming pared 0 bases from V and 1 base from J, leaving 9 bases between. The CDR3 sequence is 15 residues long. From germline, CDR1 is SQVTM and CDR2 ANQGSEA. For the CDR3, the DNA is TGCAGCGTTGAAGAGAGGGGTAGAACTAATGAAAAACTGTTTTTT. Translating it yields CSVEERGRTNEKLFF. The variable domain in full, completed from reference TRBV29-1 and TRBJ1-4, reads SAVISQKPSRDICQRGTSLTIQCQVDSQVTMMFWYRQQPGQSLTLIATANQGSEATYESGFVIDKFPISRPNLTFSTLTVSNMSPEDSSIYLCSVEERGRTNEKLFFGSGTQLSVL.

This clonotype has only a few counts. The chain couples TRBV12-3 or TRBV12-4 to TRBJ2-1; 11 nucleotides match TRBD2. V was pared by 6 bases and J by 9 bases, with 7 bases of the junction left unmatched. The CDR3 extends over 14 amino acids. CDR3 sequence (DNA): TGTGCCAGCAGAGTTAGCGGGAGGGCCTCTGAGCAGTTCTTC. Its protein is CASRVSGRASEQFF.

The chain employs TRBV29-1 and TRBJ2-2, with TRBD2 matching over 7 bases. There are 13 residues in the CDR3. The germline CDR1 and CDR2 sequences are SQVTM and ANQGSEA. Trimming removed 4 bases from V and 3 bases from J; junction bases left unmatched: 2. CDR3 sequence: CSVVLAHTGELFF. In DNA, the CDR3 is TGCAGCGTTGTACTAGCGCACACCGGGGAGCTGTTTTTT.

This rearrangement joins TRBV5-6 to TRBJ2-1, with 10 positions matching TRBD2. The junction had 9 bases not matched to a gene; V was cut back by 0 bases and J by 3 bases. Germline V gives CDR1 SGHDT, CDR2 YYEEEE. The CDR3 is 18 amino acids. CDR3 sequence (DNA): TGTGCCAGCAGCTTGGCTAGCGGGAGTGAGGGGTACTACAATGAGCAGTTCTTC. Its protein is CASSLASGSEGYYNEQFF.

The chain employs TRBV29-1 and TRBJ2-3, with unresolved D. Trimming cost V 0 bases and J 5 bases, with 15 bases left between them. Germline values: CDR1 SQVTM, CDR2 ANQGSEA. The CDR3 length is 15 residues. The CDR3 reads CSVEELVTFRDTQYF. CDR3 bases: TGCAGCGTTGAAGAGCTGGTGACATTTAGAGATACGCAGTATTTT.

This chain uses TRBV28 with TRBJ1-5, with TRBD1 as a possible D gene (6 bases). V was clipped by 6 bases and J by 5 bases, with 14 bases between them. CDR3 size: 14 residues. CDR1 and CDR2 (germline): MDHEN, SYDVKM. CDR3 in DNA: TGTGCCAGCAGCCCAGGGGAAGGTTATCAGCCCCAGCATTTT. Translating it yields CASSPGEGYQPQHF. The variable domain in full, with the rest retrieved from reference TRBV28 and TRBJ1-5, is DVKVTQSSRYLVKRTGEKVFLECVQDMDHENMFWYRQDPGLGLRLIYFSYDVKMKEKGDIPEGYSVSREKKERFSLILESASTNQTSMYLCASSPGEGYQPQHFGDGTRLSIL.